The 25 T cell receptor beta chains given below trace back to one sample, sequenced in a study of blood T cell repertoires in COVID-19 (dated by TCRdb to about 2020). The library was generated by the immunoSEQ multiplex PCR assay. TCRdb carries this immuneACCESS record with in-frame sequences only. Its versions omit some clonotypes, under half of them owing to an unresolved V gene in the studies checked, with the rest unexplained. This sample has 200,000 or so clones in its table, and almost 85% of those were observed once. The top ten hold 6.9% of the sample. Sample: peripheral blood. The receptors shown here come from a human donor with acute or convalescent COVID-19. The donor label of this sample is uncertain.

The chain joins TRBV2 to TRBJ2-5; no clear D. V was pared by 6 bases and J by 5 bases, with 10 bases between. CDR3 size: 12 residues. The germline gives CDR1 SNHLY, CDR2 FYNNEI. The CDR3 spells CASRSELETQYF. The CDR3 DNA reads as TGTGCCAGCAGGAGTGAGTTGGAGACCCAGTACTTC.

In its sample, this clone was seen once. V usage is TRBV5-1 and J usage is TRBJ1-1, with a possible D match to TRBD1 (5 bases). The V gene's germline CDR1 is SGHRS and CDR2 YFSETQ. The V and J ends lost 0 bases and 8 bases respectively, with 11 bases between them. CDR3 length equals 13 residues. DNA for the CDR3: TGCGCCAGCAGCTTGGGCAGGGAGGGAGAAGCTTTCTTT. This codes for CASSLGREGEAFF.

The chain combines TRBV20-1 with TRBJ1-6; D gene unclear. CDR1 and CDR2 from the germline V gene are DFQATT and SNEGSKA (reference sequence). The CDR3 extends over 9 amino acids. This CDR3 is CSAGSPLHF. CDR3 nucleotide sequence: TGCAGCGCGGGGTCACCCCTCCACTTT.

The chain recombines TRBV6-6 with TRBJ1-1; 8 positions match TRBD1. The germline gives CDR1 MNHNY, CDR2 SVGAGI (reference sequence). Trimming cost V 6 bases and J 8 bases; bases outside gene matches: 11. The CDR3 sequence is 14 residues long. The CDR3 DNA reads as TGTGCCAGCAGCCCAGGGGGTGGACAGGGAGAAGCTTTCTTT. Its protein product is CASSPGGGQGEAFF.

The chain has TRBV7-9 and TRBJ2-3; TRBD1 might be the D (6 bases). This CDR3 is 19 amino acids long. Germline V CDR1 and CDR2: SEHNR, FQNEAQ (reference sequence). Trimming left V 0 bases short and J 2 bases short, with 21 bases between. CDR3 sequence (DNA): TGTGCCAGCAGCTTAGCAGCCTCAATTCCGGGACAAACCACAGATACGCAGTATTTT. This codes for CASSLAASIPGQTTDTQYF.

With regard to this clone: One end of the junction varies from germline; a read error may be responsible. V and J are TRBV7-9 and TRBJ1-4; 7 nucleotides align to TRBD1. Germline CDR1 and CDR2: SEHNR and FQNEAQ (reference sequence). The CDR3 totals 12 residues. CDR3 nucleotides: TGTGCCAGCAGCTTCACAGGGGAAGAACCGTCTTTT. Its protein is CASSFTGEEPSF.

This rearrangement joins TRBV4-3 to TRBJ2-7; 9 nucleotides agree with TRBD1. J was trimmed by 6 bases and V by 1 base; bases with no gene match: 10. Germline V gene sequence: CDR1 LGHNA, CDR2 YSLEER. The CDR3 totals 16 residues. The CDR3 is CASSQGATGGRTEQYF. The CDR3 DNA sequence: TGCGCCAGCAGCCAAGGCGCTACAGGGGGCAGGACCGAGCAGTACTTC.

The V and J genes are TRBV5-1 and TRBJ1-1, with a weak D call TRBD1 (6 bases). V lost 0 bases and J lost 5, with 14 bases in between. The CDR3 is 15 residues long. CDR1 is SGHRS, CDR2 YFSETQ, per germline. The CDR3 bases are TGCGCCAGCAGCTTGGGCACAGGGAGAAAGACTGAAGCTTTCTTT. Its protein product is CASSLGTGRKTEAFF.

J is TRBJ1-2 and V is TRBV30; 8 nucleotides align to TRBD1. V was pared by 2 bases and J by 4 bases, with 6 bases of the junction left unmatched. The CDR3 length is 14 residues. Germline-derived CDR1 and CDR2 are GTSNPN and SVGIG (reference sequence). CDR3 sequence (DNA): TGTGCCTGGAGTCCAGGGGGCGCGGGCTATGGCTACACCTTC. Translating it yields CAWSPGGAGYGYTF.

The chain employs TRBV18 and TRBJ2-7, with D possibly TRBD1 on 5 matching bases. The CDR3 contains 14 residues. Trimming left V 3 bases short and J 3 bases short, with 12 bases between. The V gene's germline CDR1 is KGHSH and CDR2 LQKENI. CDR3 sequence (DNA): TGTGCCAGCTCACCCTACGTCCAGGGCTACGAGCAGTACTTC. Its protein is CASSPYVQGYEQYF.

This clone was seen more than once but under ten times. The junction and the germline gene differ at one end; a read error may be behind it. The chain is built from TRBV6-5 and TRBJ2-7; 7 nucleotides align to TRBD2. Germline values: CDR1 MNHEY, CDR2 SVGAGI. The CDR3 contains 13 residues. DNA for the CDR3: TGTGCCAGCACAAGGCGGGAGACCTATGAGCAGTACTTC. Translating it yields CASTRRETYEQYF.

The chain combines TRBV14 with TRBJ1-6; D gene unclear. CDR3 length equals 13 residues. The V end was cut by 4 bases, the J end by 11 bases, with 12 bases between. The germline CDR1 and CDR2 sequences are SGHDN and FVKESK. The CDR3 sequence is CASSRAPFPPLHF. The DNA of the CDR3 is TGTGCCAGCAGCCGGGCCCCGTTCCCACCCCTCCACTTT. Combining the CDR3 with reference TRBV14 and TRBJ1-6 gives the whole variable domain EAGVTQFPSHSVIEKGQTVTLRCDPISGHDNLYWYRRVMGKEIKFLLHFVKESKQDESGMPNNRFLAERTGGTYSTLKVQPAELEDSGVYFCASSRAPFPPLHFGNGTRLTVT.

The chain recombines TRBV6-2 or TRBV6-3 with TRBJ2-2; D uncertain. The CDR3 extends over 16 amino acids. Looked up from germline, CDR1 is MNHEY and CDR2 is SVGEGT. With 2 bases removed from V and 5 bases from J, the gap between germline ends came to 15 bases. As DNA, the CDR3 is TGTGCCAGCAGTTACCTTGCAATTTTGCGGACCGGGGAGCTGTTTTTT. Translated, it gives CASSYLAILRTGELFF.

The chain combines TRBV27 with TRBJ1-4; a possible D gene is TRBD1 (6 bases). CDR3 length equals 15 residues. Per the germline V gene, CDR1 is MNHEY and CDR2 is SMNVEV (reference sequence). The ends were cut back, 5 bases at V and 5 bases at J, with 15 bases in the middle. The CDR3 here is CASSPWDNRNEKLFF. CDR3 bases: TGTGCCAGCAGTCCCTGGGACAATCGAAATGAAAAACTGTTTTTT.

This chain connects TRBV4-2 to TRBJ2-7; TRBD2 agrees at 13 bases. Germline CDR1 reads LGHNA; CDR2 reads YNFKEQ. There are 16 residues in the CDR3. V shed 4 bases and J 0 bases; nucleotides not matched to a gene: 3. The CDR3 loop reads CASSRGLAGPSYEQYF. The CDR3 DNA sequence: TGTGCCAGCAGCCGGGGACTAGCGGGACCCTCCTACGAGCAGTACTTC.

The chain is built from TRBV11-2 and TRBJ2-5; 12 bases fit TRBD2. This CDR3 contains 16 residues. Trimming at V came to 4 bases and at J to 5 bases, leaving 8 bases not matched to a gene. Germline V CDR1 and CDR2: SGHAT, FQNNGV. The chain's CDR3 is CASSSGLAGRGETQYF. The CDR3 region has the DNA TGTGCCAGCAGCTCTGGACTAGCGGGGCGCGGGGAGACCCAGTACTTC.

The CDR3 nucleotides are TGCAGTGCTAGTCCGGCTGGGACAGGGGATTCTGGGGCCAACGTCCTGACTTTC. Residues: CSASPAGTGDSGANVLTF. The V call is TRBV20-1, the J call TRBJ2-6; 10 bases match TRBD1. Germline CDR1 is DFQATT and CDR2 is SNEGSKA (reference sequence). Germline trimming cut 3 bases from V and 1 base from J; bases unmatched to any gene: 9. The CDR3 runs to 18 residues.

The V gene is TRBV29-1, the J gene TRBJ2-3; 7 nucleotides agree with TRBD1. Trimming removed 6 bases from V and 4 bases from J; junction bases left unmatched: 4. Germline assignment: CDR1 SQVTM and CDR2 ANQGSEA. This CDR3 has 12 residues. The CDR3 here is CSVVTGADTQYF. The CDR3, as DNA: TGCAGCGTCGTCACAGGGGCAGATACGCAGTATTTT.

This rearrangement joins TRBV4-3 to TRBJ1-5; no reliable D call. Trimming cost V 0 bases and J 4 bases, with 10 bases left between them. CDR1 is LGHNA, CDR2 YSLEER, per germline. The CDR3 has 15 amino acids. CDR3 in DNA: TGCGCCAGCAGCCAAGAATGGCCAGATAATCAGCCCCAGCATTTT. Its translation: CASSQEWPDNQPQHF.

The genes are TRBV5-6 and TRBJ1-1; possibly TRBD1 for D (5 bases). Trimming shortened V by 1 base and J by 1 base, and 8 bases separated the two germline ends. CDR1 SGHDT and CDR2 YYEEEE come from the germline V gene. CDR3 length: 14 amino acids. The CDR3 DNA reads as TGTGCCAGCAGCTTGCCAGGGCGGAACACTGAAGCTTTCTTT. Translated, it gives CASSLPGRNTEAFF.

The chain joins TRBV2 to TRBJ2-7; 9 bases map to TRBD1. The CDR3 extends over 13 amino acids. Germline V gene sequence: CDR1 SNHLY, CDR2 FYNNEI. V shed 6 bases and J 4 bases; nucleotides not matched to a gene: 4. CDR3 region: CASRRGQGYEQYF. CDR3 in DNA: TGTGCCAGCAGACGGGGACAGGGATACGAGCAGTACTTC.

Worth noting for this clone: Just one base apart from a much larger clone, this may be a read error. This chain uses TRBV12-3 or TRBV12-4 with TRBJ2-1, with 7 bases fitting TRBD2. V lost 1 base, J lost 9 bases, and 3 bases stayed unmatched. CDR3 length: 13 amino acids. The CDR3 loop reads CASSLGAGVEQFF. CDR3 DNA: TGTGCCAGCAGTTTAGGGGCGGGAGTTGAGCAGTTCTTC.

V and J are TRBV11-2 and TRBJ2-5; D is undetermined. V lost 4 bases and J lost 5, with 8 bases in between. Germline V gene lookup returns CDR1 SGHAT and CDR2 FQNNGV. CDR3 length equals 12 residues. The DNA of the CDR3 is TGTGCCAGCAGCTACCGCAGGGAGACCCAGTACTTC. Amino acids: CASSYRRETQYF.

The chain joins TRBV2 to TRBJ1-4; the D is unclear. The CDR3 has 15 amino acids. CDR1 and CDR2 (germline): SNHLY, FYNNEI. V was shortened by 6 bases and J by 5 bases, with 16 bases between the two germline ends. The CDR3 loop reads CASRSLYRSNEKLFF. In DNA form, the CDR3 reads TGTGCCAGCAGATCCCTTTACAGATCCAATGAAAAACTGTTTTTT.

This clone was detected only a few times. The chain has TRBV9 and TRBJ2-5; 11 positions match TRBD2. CDR1 is SGDLS and CDR2 is YYNGEE in the germline V gene. The CDR3 is made up of 16 amino acids. V trimming: 0 bases; J trimming: 2 bases; junction bases outside the gene matches: 3. The CDR3 loop reads CASSVGGLAEQETQYF. In DNA form, the CDR3 reads TGTGCCAGCAGCGTAGGGGGACTAGCGGAGCAAGAGACCCAGTACTTC.